A single sample is the source of the 30 T cell receptor beta chains below, sequenced in a study of spatial heterogeneity in lung cancer. Findings of the study overall: Higher tumor mutation counts went along with higher counts of expanded intratumoral alpha and beta TCRs.

These receptors have no identified antigens. Time point in this sample: sample taken at primary tumor resection. TCRdb independently ran MiXCR on the 5' RACE reads; one entry per CDR3 protein. Among approximately 94,000 distinct CDR3 sequences listed, 4.4% were seen once. Sequenced here: lung tumor tissue, sampled at surgery. Receptor source: a male donor with early-stage non-small cell lung cancer.

This clonotype showed up many times. This rearrangement joins TRBV11-2 to TRBJ2-2; D might be TRBD1 (5 bases). Germline lookup yields CDR1 SGHAT and CDR2 FQNNGV. The CDR3 spans 16 residues. V was shortened by 4 bases and J by 8 bases, with 20 bases between the two germline ends. The CDR3 is CASSSNQAGRRGELFF. The CDR3 region has the DNA TGTGCCAGCAGCTCGAATCAGGCAGGGCGGCGGGGGGAGCTGTTTTTT. Variable domain in full (rest from reference TRBV11-2 and TRBJ2-2): EAGVAQSPRYKIIEKRQSVAFWCNPISGHATLYWYQQILGQGPKLLIQFQNNGVVDDSQLPKDRFSAERLKGVDSTLKIQPAKLEDSAVYLCASSSNQAGRRGELFFGEGSRLTVL.

The chain recombines TRBV28 with TRBJ2-5; D is possibly TRBD1 or TRBD2 (5 bases each). This CDR3 is 13 amino acids long. Germline V gene sequence: CDR1 MDHEN, CDR2 SYDVKM. Trimming took off 5 bases at V and 0 bases at J, with 7 bases between the two ends. The CDR3 reads CASSGGHQETQYF. The CDR3 DNA reads as TGTGCCAGCAGTGGGGGTCACCAAGAGACCCAGTACTTC.

This clonotype was observed many times. The chain employs TRBV4-2 and TRBJ2-1; maybe TRBD2 (6 bases). The germline V and J ends were trimmed by 6 bases and 0 bases, with 24 bases remaining between them. This CDR3 has 19 residues. Germline CDR1 and CDR2: LGHNA and YNFKEQ. CDR3 in DNA: TGTGCCAGCAGTCCTGAGGCTAGCGCCCTTTTCGACTCCTACAATGAGCAGTTCTTC. It codes for CASSPEASALFDSYNEQFF.

This clonotype came up many times. V usage is TRBV20-1 and J usage is TRBJ2-7; 12 nucleotides line up with TRBD2. The CDR3 sequence is 14 residues long. V gave up 3 bases and J gave up 6 bases; unmatched junction bases: 6. Germline V lookup: CDR1 DFQATT, CDR2 SNEGSKA (reference sequence). CDR3 DNA sequence: TGCAGTGCTAGGAGGACTAGCGGGATGGGCGAGCAGTACTTC. This codes for CSARRTSGMGEQYF.

Only a few counts were recorded for this clonotype. This chain uses TRBV10-3 with TRBJ2-1; 9 nucleotides agree with TRBD2. Looked up from germline, CDR1 is ENHRY and CDR2 is SYGVKD. The CDR3 sequence is 13 residues long. V lost 2 bases and J lost 13; bases outside the gene matches: 6. The CDR3 is CAISEATGTSQFF. For the CDR3, the DNA is TGTGCCATCAGTGAGGCGACCGGGACTAGCCAGTTCTTC.

At least ten counts were recorded for this clonotype. This chain connects TRBV2 to TRBJ1-3; 9 nucleotides line up with TRBD1. The CDR3 is made up of 11 amino acids. Germline CDR1 reads SNHLY; CDR2 reads FYNNEI. Germline trimming cut 5 bases from V and 13 bases from J; bases unmatched to any gene: 3. The chain's CDR3 is CASSKGQGIYF. The CDR3 bases are TGTGCCAGCAGTAAGGGACAGGGAATATATTTT.

At least ten counts were recorded for this clonotype. The chain employs TRBV6-2 or TRBV6-3 and TRBJ2-7, with D unresolved. Trimming pared 8 bases from V and 7 bases from J, leaving 18 bases between. The CDR3 totals 13 residues. The germline gives CDR1 MNHEY, CDR2 SVGEGT. This chain's CDR3 is CASYYRALGEQYF. The CDR3 bases are TGTGCCAGCTATTATCGGGCCTTAGGGGAGCAGTACTTC.

The sample holds many counts of this clonotype. The CDR3 coding sequence is TGTGCCAGCAGCCCTACGACAGGGAACACTGAAGCTTTCTTT. Its protein product is CASSPTTGNTEAFF. The gene calls are TRBV9 and TRBJ1-1, with D possibly TRBD1 on 6 matching bases. Per the germline V gene, CDR1 is SGDLS and CDR2 is YYNGEE. With 4 bases removed from V and 1 base from J, the gap between germline ends came to 11 bases. The CDR3 consists of 14 residues.

In this sample, this clonotype turned up many times. The gene calls are TRBV20-1 and TRBJ1-2; D uncertain. CDR1 and CDR2 from the germline V gene are DFQATT and SNEGSKA (reference sequence). The CDR3 is 11 residues long. Trimming removed 3 bases from V and 8 bases from J, with 10 bases in between. CDR3 amino acids: CSASRFEGYTF. For the CDR3, the DNA is TGCAGTGCTAGCAGGTTTGAGGGCTACACCTTC.

This clonotype showed up many times. V is TRBV7-9 and J is TRBJ1-2; D not resolved. CDR1 and CDR2 (germline): SEHNR, FQNEAQ (reference sequence). The CDR3 sequence is 13 residues long. Trimming left V 5 bases short and J 8 bases short, with 15 bases between. The CDR3 nucleotides read TGTGCCAGCAGCCCCACCTGGTCGGGCGGCTACACCTTC. This codes for CASSPTWSGGYTF.

The chain uses TRBV6-1 and TRBJ2-1; 7 nucleotides match TRBD2. Per the germline V gene, CDR1 is MNHNS and CDR2 is SASEGT. The CDR3 runs to 14 residues. V gave up 6 bases and J gave up 7 bases; unmatched junction bases: 9. The CDR3 coding sequence is TGTGCCAGCAGAACTAGCGTGACGAGTAATGAGCAGTTCTTC. As protein: CASRTSVTSNEQFF.

This clonotype has a count of ten or more. The CDR3 reads CASTQTGKVEETQYF. In DNA form, the CDR3 reads TGCGCCAGCACCCAGACAGGGAAGGTAGAGGAGACCCAGTACTTC. This chain joins TRBV5-1 and TRBJ2-5, with 7 bases that match TRBD1. The CDR3 length is 15 residues. With V trimmed by 6 bases and J by 5 bases, 13 bases remained unmatched. The germline gives CDR1 SGHRS, CDR2 YFSETQ. Supplemented by reference TRBV5-1 and TRBJ2-5, the full variable domain reads KAGVTQTPRYLIKTRGQQVTLSCSPISGHRSVSWYQQTPGQGLQFLFEYFSETQRNKGNFPGRFSGRQFSNSRSEMNVSTLELGDSALYLCASTQTGKVEETQYFGPGTRLLVL.

This clonotype was picked up many times. The chain is built from TRBV6-5 and TRBJ1-1; no definite D call. The germline CDR1 and CDR2 sequences are MNHEY and SVGAGI. The CDR3 consists of 13 residues. Trimming removed 6 bases at V and 0 bases at J, with 8 bases between. DNA for the CDR3: TGTGCCAGCAGCCGATCGGTGAACACTGAAGCTTTCTTT. This translates into CASSRSVNTEAFF.

This clonotype was seen many times. The chain employs TRBV20-1 and TRBJ2-7; D is perhaps TRBD2 (6 bases). The CDR3 has 13 residues. Germline V lookup: CDR1 DFQATT, CDR2 SNEGSKA (reference sequence). The V gene lost 3 bases and the J gene lost 3 bases, with 12 bases spanning the gap. The CDR3, as DNA: TGCAGTGCTAGCGCTAGCGCACACTACGAGCAGTACTTC. This translates into CSASASAHYEQYF.

This clonotype was recorded at least ten times. The chain carries TRBV28 and TRBJ1-2; D not resolved. CDR1 and CDR2 from the germline V gene are MDHEN and SYDVKM. V was shortened by 10 bases and J by 6 bases, with 12 bases between the two germline ends. The CDR3 spans 11 residues. The CDR3 loop reads CATRDHHGYTF. In DNA, the CDR3 is TGTGCCACGCGAGACCATCATGGCTACACCTTC.

This clonotype was found many times. CDR3 in amino acids: CASSAPGQHPYEQYF. The CDR3 region has the DNA TGTGCCAGCAGTGCTCCGGGACAGCATCCCTACGAGCAGTACTTC. The chain uses TRBV28 and TRBJ2-7, with TRBD1 matching over 7 bases. The germline gives CDR1 MDHEN, CDR2 SYDVKM. CDR3 size: 15 residues. V was clipped by 5 bases and J by 2 bases; unmatched bases: 9.

This clonotype occurred many times. The rearrangement uses TRBV12-3 or TRBV12-4 and TRBJ1-5; D call uncertain. The CDR3 is 12 residues long. V lost 1 base, J lost 7 bases, and 5 bases lay in between. This CDR3 reads CASSLGQQPQHF. The CDR3, as DNA: TGTGCCAGCAGTTTAGGGCAACAGCCCCAGCATTTT.

The sample holds many counts of this clonotype. The V gene is TRBV3-1, the J gene TRBJ2-3; 11 bases fit TRBD1. The trim removed 3 bases at V and 3 bases at J, leaving 8 bases unmatched. This CDR3 has 17 amino acids. Germline CDR1 LGHDT, CDR2 YNNKEL (reference sequence). CDR3 region: CASSQATRDRGTDTQYF. In DNA, the CDR3 is TGTGCCAGCAGCCAGGCAACCCGGGACAGGGGGACAGATACGCAGTATTTT.

Ten or more counts support this clonotype. The chain carries TRBV7-2 and TRBJ2-2; TRBD2 matches 12 bases. Losses at the gene ends were 6 bases for V and 6 bases for J; bases not matched to a gene: 5. The V gene's germline CDR1 is SGHTA and CDR2 FQGNSA. The CDR3 has 15 amino acids. The CDR3 loop is CASRRLAGVPGELFF. CDR3 nucleotides: TGTGCCAGCAGACGACTAGCGGGAGTCCCCGGGGAGCTGTTTTTT.

This clonotype has just a few counts. This CDR3 reads CSASQNRGEQPQHF. The CDR3, as DNA: TGCAGTGCTAGCCAGAACAGGGGTGAACAGCCCCAGCATTTT. This chain uses TRBV20-1 with TRBJ1-5; TRBD1 matches 7 bases. Germline CDR1 and CDR2: DFQATT and SNEGSKA (reference sequence). V lost 3 bases and J lost 7; bases outside the gene matches: 9. This CDR3 is 14 amino acids long.

This clonotype occurred many times. The chain uses TRBV28 and TRBJ2-7, with D uncertain. CDR1 is MDHEN, CDR2 SYDVKM, per germline. The CDR3 is 14 amino acids. Between the trimmed V and J ends, which lost 2 bases and 2 bases, there was a span of 10 bases. The CDR3 spells CASSLPLHTYEQYF. The CDR3 DNA is TGTGCCAGCAGTTTACCCCTTCACACCTACGAGCAGTACTTC.

This clonotype was detected ten times or more. The rearrangement links TRBV28 to TRBJ1-2, with D unresolved. This CDR3 comprises 14 residues. V lost 3 bases and J 1 base, leaving 9 bases between the germline ends. The germline CDR1 and CDR2 sequences are MDHEN and SYDVKM. The CDR3 reads CASSFAGNNYGYTF. The CDR3 DNA is TGTGCCAGCAGTTTCGCCGGGAATAACTATGGCTACACCTTC.

Many counts were recorded for this clonotype. This sequence joins TRBV3-1 and TRBJ2-3; 10 positions match TRBD2. Germline loops: CDR1 LGHDT, CDR2 YNNKEL (reference sequence). J gave up 6 bases and V 4 bases, and 10 bases lay outside the gene matches. The length of the CDR3 is 16 residues. This CDR3 reads CASSLSLAGGRDTQYF. The CDR3 coding sequence is TGTGCCAGCAGCCTGTCATTAGCGGGAGGCCGGGATACGCAGTATTTT.

The genes are TRBV5-1 and TRBJ2-2; weak D call: TRBD1 (5 bases). Germline lookup yields CDR1 SGHRS and CDR2 YFSETQ. The CDR3 length is 14 residues. V was cut by 9 bases and J by 3 bases, with 15 bases left in between. The CDR3 nucleotides are TGCGCCAATGCAGGGTCCTCCTACACCGGGGAGCTGTTTTTT. It is translated as CANAGSSYTGELFF.

Written as DNA, the CDR3 is TGCAGTGCTCAGAGAATAGACGCAGGGCTCTCACCCCTCCACTTT. Protein sequence: CSAQRIDAGLSPLHF. The rearrangement links TRBV20-1 to TRBJ1-6; tentative D call: TRBD1 (5 bases). Looked up from germline, CDR1 is DFQATT and CDR2 is SNEGSKA (reference sequence). Trimming pared 5 bases from V and 10 bases from J, leaving 21 bases between. There are 15 residues in the CDR3.

This clonotype was counted ten times or more. The V call is TRBV2, the J call TRBJ2-1; no firm D call. The CDR3 contains 15 residues. Germline V gene lookup returns CDR1 SNHLY and CDR2 FYNNEI. V was clipped by 2 bases and J by 15 bases, with 23 bases between them. CDR3 nucleotides: TGTGCCAGCAGTGAATTGGCGGCTCTACAACCGATAACGTTCTTC. It is translated as CASSELAALQPITFF.

This clonotype was counted many times. This chain connects TRBV27 to TRBJ2-7, with 7 bases that match TRBD1. The CDR3 is made up of 14 amino acids. V dropped 3 bases and J dropped 3; count of bases not matched to a gene: 5. CDR1 is MNHEY, CDR2 SMNVEV, per germline (reference sequence). The CDR3 region is CASSLDNRGYEQYF. The CDR3, as DNA: TGTGCCAGCAGTTTGGATAACAGGGGCTACGAGCAGTACTTC.

The V gene is TRBV5-1, the J gene TRBJ2-1, with 14 bases aligning to TRBD2. V lost 3 bases to trimming and J lost 10 bases; unmatched junction nucleotides: 6. This CDR3 comprises 15 residues. Germline V CDR1 and CDR2: SGHRS, YFSETQ. The chain's CDR3 is CASSWGLAGVREQFF. The CDR3 DNA follows: TGCGCCAGCAGCTGGGGACTAGCGGGAGTTCGGGAGCAGTTCTTC.

This sequence joins TRBV6-1 and TRBJ2-7; no definite D call. The CDR3 extends over 12 amino acids. Trimming took 6 bases from V and 1 from J, leaving 7 bases between them. Germline V CDR1 and CDR2: MNHNS, SASEGT. CDR3 coding DNA: TGTGCCAGCAGCCTCGTATCCTACGAGCAGTACTTC. Protein sequence: CASSLVSYEQYF.

This clonotype has a count of ten or more. The genes are TRBV18 and TRBJ2-3; D might be TRBD1 (8 bases). CDR3 length equals 16 residues. The V end was cut by 3 bases, the J end by 5 bases, with 18 bases between. Germline CDR1 reads KGHSH; CDR2 reads LQKENI. CDR3 nucleotides: TGTGCCAGCTCACCTCCAAGGGGGGGACAGGAAGATACGCAGTATTTT. The encoded protein is CASSPPRGGQEDTQYF.